The 2 T cell receptor beta chains given below trace back to one sample, sequenced in a study of cytomegalovirus exposure and HLA in healthy donors. 13 Jbeta primers and 60 Vbeta primers were used for the PCR. Sequencing used immunoSEQ multiplex PCR; TCRdb keeps in-frame clones, though not all of them. This table holds under 150,000 clones, over 60% found once. Source material: PBMCs. Every receptor here comes from a man aged 35-49 years in good health and CMV-seronegative.

With respect to this clone: This may arise from a read error, as a much more abundant clone is one base away. The genes are TRBV6-5 and TRBJ2-3; the D is unclear. CDR1 and CDR2 (germline): MNHEY, SVGAGI. CDR3 length: 13 residues. Deletions cut 5 bases from V and 1 base from J, with 7 bases between. For the CDR3, the DNA is TGTGCCAGCAGTCGGAGCGGCACAGATACGCAGTATTTT. Residues: CASSRSGTDTQYF.

The chain uses TRBV5-6 and TRBJ2-7; D is perhaps TRBD2 (5 bases). This CDR3 has 14 amino acids. V gave up 2 bases and J gave up 0 bases, with 9 bases separating them. Per the germline V gene, CDR1 is SGHDT and CDR2 is YYEEEE. The CDR3 loop is CASSFAGASYEQYF. CDR3 sequence (DNA): TGTGCCAGCAGCTTCGCGGGCGCCTCCTACGAGCAGTACTTC.